This T cell receptor (beta chain) stems from a study of CD4+ T cells in melanoma. As regards this clone: No antigen is known for it.

Study-level findings and limits: Neoantigen-specific CD4+ T cells in melanoma reportedly had diverse differentiation states. A reported correlation linked neoantigen-specific CD4+ T cells to CD8+, macrophage and B cell function.

Using immunoSEQ multiplex PCR, the repertoire was profiled, and TCRdb retains in-frame clones only, with some absent. The sample has about 5,000 clones, approximately 61% seen once; the top ten hold about 22%. The receptor comes from a human donor with melanoma. The sequenced material came from cells from a culture (not recorded whether cultured in vitro).

The CDR3 nucleotides read TGTGCCAGCAGCCCAACTAGCGGCAGCACAGATACGCAGTATTTT. It specifies CASSPTSGSTDTQYF. The rearrangement links TRBV3-1 (or the pseudogene TRBV3-2) to TRBJ2-3; 8 nucleotides line up with TRBD2. Germline CDR1 is LGHDT and CDR2 is YNNKEL (reference sequence). Unmatched junction bases numbered 3, after V lost 4 bases and J lost 0 bases. This CDR3 comprises 15 residues.